A single sample gave rise to the 9 T cell receptor beta chains below, sequenced in a study of blood T cells in healthy people across ages. Together with a sample-barcoded 5' primer, a J-beta primer mix was included in a second PCR lasting about 7 to 12 cycles. TCRdb used MiXCR to reprocess the 5' RACE reads, holding one entry per CDR3 protein. The sample includes some 1.8 million distinct CDR3 sequences, around 40% of them seen just once. Sequencing was performed on blood. The receptor source for this set is a human donor in good health.

This rearrangement joins TRBV7-9 to TRBJ2-5; 7 bases match TRBD1. Germline V gene lookup returns CDR1 SEHNR and CDR2 FQNEAQ (reference sequence). J gave up 1 base and V 6 bases, and 5 bases lay outside the gene matches. The CDR3 covers 14 residues. The CDR3 protein is CASRSQGVQETQYF. The CDR3 DNA is TGTGCCAGCAGATCTCAGGGGGTCCAAGAGACCCAGTACTTC.

V usage is TRBV5-1 and J usage is TRBJ2-1; TRBD2 matches at 11 bases. V gave up 9 bases and J gave up 8 bases; unmatched junction bases: 16. The CDR3 is 16 amino acids. Per the germline V gene, CDR1 is SGHRS and CDR2 is YFSETQ. The CDR3 reads CANTISTSGASDEQFF. CDR3 nucleotide sequence: TGCGCCAACACCATTTCGACTAGCGGGGCGAGCGATGAGCAGTTCTTC.

This clonotype was counted a few times. This chain links TRBV4-3 with TRBJ2-7; D is perhaps TRBD2 (6 bases). CDR1 LGHNA and CDR2 YSLEER come from the germline V gene. Trimming removed 0 bases from V and 0 bases from J, with 15 bases in between. CDR3 length: 17 residues. The CDR3 bases are TGCGCCAGCAGCCAAGATCCCGGTGCGGGGAGCTCCTACGAGCAGTACTTC. Its translation: CASSQDPGAGSSYEQYF.

This clonotype was seen more than once but under ten times. The chain employs TRBV3-1 and TRBJ2-4, with 10 bases aligning to TRBD2. Matching the DNA end better, TRBJ2-7 makes the J call doubtful. The germline V gene has CDR1 LGHDT and CDR2 YNNKEL (reference sequence). The CDR3 totals 14 residues. Written as DNA, the CDR3 is TGTGCCACCTCTCCGGGACTAGCGTTTTACGAGCAGTACTTC. It translates to CATSPGLAFYEQYF.

This clonotype was found a few times. CDR3 in DNA: TGTGCCAGCAGTCCCCTGGGACGGGGGAATTCACCCCTCCACTTT. This gives the protein CASSPLGRGNSPLHF. The rearrangement uses TRBV25-1 and TRBJ1-6; D possibly corresponds to TRBD1 (5 bases). Germline CDR1 reads MGHDK; CDR2 reads SYGVNS. V was cut by 5 bases and J by 7 bases, with 15 bases left in between. The CDR3 extends over 15 amino acids.

This clonotype showed up just once. A read error may explain this, as a much larger clone is one base away. The rearrangement links TRBV6-5 to TRBJ2-5; D is perhaps TRBD1 (6 bases). The DNA matches TRBJ2-1 better at its end, which makes the J call doubtful. The CDR3 length is 13 residues. Germline V gene data show CDR1 as MNHEY and CDR2 as SVGAGI. The CDR3 reads CASSWTAQETQFF. The CDR3 bases are TGTGCCAGCAGTTGGACAGCCCAAGAGACCCAGTTCTTC.

The sample holds a few counts of this clonotype. This chain uses TRBV20-1 with TRBJ1-6, with 8 bases fitting TRBD1. The CDR3 has 16 residues. The V and J ends lost 5 bases and 5 bases, in that order; junction bases with no gene match: 11. Germline V gives CDR1 DFQATT, CDR2 SNEGSKA (reference sequence). In DNA form, the CDR3 reads TGCAGTGCTGGGGGGGGCAGGGGGCTGAATAATTCACCCCTCCACTTT. It specifies CSAGGGRGLNNSPLHF.

The gene calls are TRBV6-5 and TRBJ2-5; a possible D gene is TRBD2 (6 bases). The CDR3 contains 16 residues. Per germline, CDR1 MNHEY and CDR2 SVGAGI. The V end lost 2 bases, the J end lost 2 bases, and 15 bases lay between the germline ends. CDR3 loop: CASSYPPTGVQETQYF. In DNA, the CDR3 is TGTGCCAGCAGTTACCCTCCCACGGGGGTTCAAGAGACCCAGTACTTC.

This clonotype was seen more than once but under ten times. The rearrangement joins TRBV29-1 to TRBJ2-1, with TRBD2 matching 7 bases. This CDR3 spans 14 amino acids. V dropped 4 bases and J dropped 5; count of bases not matched to a gene: 8. The germline V gene encodes CDR1 SQVTM and CDR2 ANQGSEA. CDR3 nucleotide sequence: TGCAGCGTTGTACACCCTGGGAGGGACAATGAGCAGTTCTTC. Amino acid sequence: CSVVHPGRDNEQFF.